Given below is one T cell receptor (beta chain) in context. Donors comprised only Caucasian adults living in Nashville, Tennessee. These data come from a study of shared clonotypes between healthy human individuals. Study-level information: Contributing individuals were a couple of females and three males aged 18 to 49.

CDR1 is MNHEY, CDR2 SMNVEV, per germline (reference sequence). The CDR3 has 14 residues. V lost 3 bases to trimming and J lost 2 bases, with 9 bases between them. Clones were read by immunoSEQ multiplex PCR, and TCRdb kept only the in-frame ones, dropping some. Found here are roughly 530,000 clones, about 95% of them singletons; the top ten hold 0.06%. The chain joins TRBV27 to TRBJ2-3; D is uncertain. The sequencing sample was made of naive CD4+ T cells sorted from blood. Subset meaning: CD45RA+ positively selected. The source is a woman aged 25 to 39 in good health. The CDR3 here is CASSFWQNTDTQYF. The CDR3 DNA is TGTGCCAGCAGTTTTTGGCAGAACACAGATACGCAGTATTTT.